This TCR beta chain was sequenced during a study of Graves' ophthalmopathy and Graves' hyperthyroidism. Across the study: The study drew peripheral blood at initial diagnosis, before any treatment. General study results and limits: Ophthalmopathy progression was predicted by the model at less than 71% sensitivity and about 79% specificity.

This clonotype was detected ten times or more. Its antigen is currently unknown. Germline V gene data show CDR1 as LGHNT and CDR2 as FRNRAP. The CDR3 runs to 12 residues. Trimming took off 3 bases at V and 6 bases at J, with 6 bases between the two ends. The authors amplified TCR beta CDR3 regions, and they did so from RNA transcripts for repertoire sequencing. In the first round, RT-PCR was carried out with HTBI primers, and a multiplex PCR formed the second round. TCRdb fed the multiplex PCR reads into MiXCR, producing one record per CDR3 protein. The sample consists of about 640,000 distinct CDR3 sequences, over 40% of them appearing once.

Sequencing used peripheral blood. The clonotype comes from an adult man with Graves' ophthalmopathy. V is TRBV12-5 and J is TRBJ1-5; D uncertain. The CDR3 sequence is CASGFDRQPQHF. In DNA form, the CDR3 reads TGTGCTAGTGGTTTTGATCGTCAGCCCCAGCATTTT.